The 16 T cell receptor beta chains below all came from one sample that was sequenced in a study of control samples from healthy donors and cancer patients. TCRdb's copy holds only in-frame clones and misses some; the assay was immunoSEQ multiplex PCR. This table holds about 130,000 clones, about 92% found once. The sequencing input was PBMCs. Receptors originate from an elderly man with head and neck cancer.

The CDR3 loop is CASSRAQGGTGELFF. The CDR3 DNA reads TGCGCCAGCAGCCGCGCACAGGGGGGGACCGGGGAGCTGTTTTTT. The J gene is TRBJ2-2, the V gene TRBV4-3, with a weak D call TRBD1 (8 bases). This CDR3 is built from 15 residues. CDR1 is LGHNA, CDR2 YSLEER, per germline. Trimming took 4 bases from V and 5 from J, leaving 14 bases between them.

This chain uses TRBV6-2 or TRBV6-3 with TRBJ1-2; TRBD1 matches 7 bases. CDR1 and CDR2 (germline): MNHEY, SVGEGT. CDR3 length: 14 residues. V shed 5 bases, J shed 1 base, and the junction held 4 bases outside the gene matches. CDR3 nucleotide sequence: TGTGCCAGCAGTCGGGACAGAAATAACTATGGCTACACCTTC. This sequence encodes CASSRDRNNYGYTF.

V and J are TRBV3-1 (or the pseudogene TRBV3-2) and TRBJ2-1; 7 bases line up with TRBD2. CDR3 length equals 13 residues. V trimming: 11 bases; J trimming: 4 bases; junction bases outside the gene matches: 8. Germline values: CDR1 LGHDT, CDR2 YNNKEL (reference sequence). This CDR3 is CARRDYIYNEQFF. As DNA, the CDR3 is TGTGCCCGACGGGACTATATATACAATGAGCAGTTCTTC.

This clone has just a few counts. The genes are TRBV7-8 and TRBJ2-5; 8 bases agree with TRBD1. J was trimmed by 4 bases and V by 5 bases; bases with no gene match: 6. This CDR3 is built from 14 residues. Germline V gene data show CDR1 as SGHVS and CDR2 as FQNEAQ. CDR3 in DNA: TGTGCCAGCAGCACCGACAGGGGCGGAGAGACCCAGTACTTC. It translates to CASSTDRGGETQYF.

The chain is built from TRBV5-1 and TRBJ2-7; D not resolved. V lost 4 bases and J 2 bases, leaving 10 bases between the germline ends. CDR1 and CDR2 from the germline V gene are SGHRS and YFSETQ. This CDR3 is 13 amino acids long. Here the CDR3 DNA reads TGCGCCAGCAGCCCGGGCAGTACCTACGAGCAGTACTTC. Residues: CASSPGSTYEQYF.

The rearrangement joins TRBV4-1 to TRBJ1-2; 8 bases match TRBD1. The CDR3 loop spans 19 amino acids. The V segment lost 0 bases and the J segment 5 bases; nucleotides outside the gene matches: 17. CDR1 and CDR2 (germline): MGHRA, YSYEKL. The CDR3 protein is CASSQDRGNRGTLRYGYTF. The CDR3 DNA is TGCGCCAGCAGCCAAGATCGTGGGAACAGGGGGACTCTTCGTTATGGCTACACCTTC.

This sequence joins TRBV5-1 and TRBJ1-6, with D unresolved. Trimming stripped 7 bases from V and 6 bases from J, with 14 bases between. This CDR3 has 14 residues. From germline, CDR1 is SGHRS and CDR2 YFSETQ. CDR3 DNA sequence: TGCGCCAGCTCGATTGGCCCGCCTAATTCACCCCTCCACTTT. This codes for CASSIGPPNSPLHF.

CDR3 sequence (DNA): TGCGCCAGCAGCGCCCTAACAGGGGCCCAAGAGACCCAGTACTTC. It translates to CASSALTGAQETQYF. The chain carries TRBV5-1 and TRBJ2-5; 7 nucleotides agree with TRBD1. The CDR3 length is 15 residues. V was pared by 4 bases and J by 1 base, with 7 bases of the junction left unmatched. Germline-derived CDR1 and CDR2 are SGHRS and YFSETQ.

In its sample, this clone was seen a few times. The chain links TRBV6-6 to TRBJ1-5; 9 bases are a match to TRBD1. The germline CDR1 and CDR2 sequences are MNHNY and SVGAGI (reference sequence). The CDR3 extends over 16 amino acids. The J segment lost 1 base and the V segment lost 2 bases, leaving 3 bases of the junction unmatched. CDR3 nucleotide sequence: TGTGCCAGCAGTTACGTACAGGGGGCGAGCAATCAGCCCCAGCATTTT. It yields the protein CASSYVQGASNQPQHF.

This chain joins TRBV5-1 and TRBJ2-3; D is undetermined. Trimming shortened V by 2 bases and J by 2 bases, and 9 bases separated the two germline ends. The CDR3 is 14 amino acids. CDR1 and CDR2 (germline): SGHRS, YFSETQ. The CDR3 DNA is TGCGCCAGCAGCTTACCCTCTCTCACAGATACGCAGTATTTT. Translating it yields CASSLPSLTDTQYF.

The V call is TRBV11-3, the J call TRBJ2-1; D might be TRBD1 or TRBD2, each matching 7 bases. This CDR3 is built from 16 residues. The V gene lost 4 bases and the J gene lost 4 bases, with 17 bases spanning the gap. CDR1 and CDR2 (germline): SGHNT, YENEEA. CDR3 coding DNA: TGTGCCAGCAGCTCAGACCTCAGGGGGGGGTACAATGAGCAGTTCTTC. Protein sequence: CASSSDLRGGYNEQFF.

About this clone itself: This CDR3 is also generated by other DNA sequences in the sample. The chain carries TRBV2 and TRBJ1-2, with 9 bases that match TRBD1. Germline-derived CDR1 and CDR2 are SNHLY and FYNNEI. CDR3 length: 13 residues. V shed 6 bases, J shed 2 bases, and the junction held 1 base outside the gene matches. CDR3 in amino acids: CASSGQGNYGYTF. CDR3 nucleotides: TGTGCCAGCAGCGGACAGGGGAACTATGGCTACACCTTC.

This clone was picked up one time. Other nucleotide sequences from this sample produce the same CDR3. This chain connects TRBV6-2 or TRBV6-3 to TRBJ2-5, with D possibly being TRBD1 or TRBD2 (5 bases each). V lost 5 bases to trimming and J lost 3 bases, with 22 bases between them. Germline CDR1 and CDR2: MNHEY and SVGEGT. The CDR3 contains 17 residues. The CDR3 sequence: CASSPKSGTKNKETQYF. The CDR3 nucleotides read TGTGCCAGCAGTCCGAAGTCCGGGACGAAGAATAAAGAGACCCAGTACTTC.

The chain couples TRBV10-2 to TRBJ2-1, with 10 bases that match TRBD2. CDR1 and CDR2 from the germline V gene are WSHSY and SAAADI. The J segment lost 8 bases and the V segment lost 7 bases, leaving 5 bases of the junction unmatched. The CDR3 covers 13 residues. In DNA form, the CDR3 reads TGCGCCAGCAAGGCTAGCGGGAGTTATGAGCAGTTCTTC. Its protein is CASKASGSYEQFF.

This sequence joins TRBV5-6 and TRBJ2-1, with TRBD2 identical over 13 bases. With V trimmed by 3 bases and J by 0 bases, 6 bases remained unmatched. The CDR3 covers 18 residues. The germline CDR1 and CDR2 sequences are SGHDT and YYEEEE. The DNA for the CDR3 is TGTGCCAGCAGCTCGACTAGCGGGAGGTACCTCTCCTACAATGAGCAGTTCTTC. Protein sequence: CASSSTSGRYLSYNEQFF.

The rearrangement uses TRBV20-1 and TRBJ2-3; TRBD2 matches 9 bases. V shed 3 bases and J 0 bases; nucleotides not matched to a gene: 4. This CDR3 has 15 residues. Germline values: CDR1 DFQATT, CDR2 SNEGSKA (reference sequence). CDR3 DNA: TGCAGTGCTAGTGGGCTAGCGGGAAGCACAGATACGCAGTATTTT. This translates into CSASGLAGSTDTQYF.